This T cell receptor beta chain was documented in a study of shared T cell receptors in the human thymus. Data came from immunoSEQ multiplex PCR; TCRdb stores just in-frame clones and leaves some out. The sample has hundreds of thousands of clones; roughly 88% are singletons. With V trimmed by 6 bases and J by 6 bases, 4 bases remained unmatched. Germline V CDR1 and CDR2: LNHDA, SQIVND (reference sequence). The CDR3 runs to 12 residues. The data also belong to a second study, concerning human thymus T cells. That study adds: The authors found apparently biased V and J gene usage in thymic and blood repertoires.

The receptor was derived from a boy under two years old with a congenital heart defect. Sequences were obtained from thymocytes. J is TRBJ2-7 and V is TRBV19, with 8 bases identical to TRBD2. This CDR3 is CASSGTRTEQYF. CDR3 DNA: TGTGCCAGTAGCGGGACTAGGACCGAGCAGTACTTC. The whole variable domain, filled in from reference TRBV19 and TRBJ2-7, reads DGGITQSPKYLFRKEGQNVTLSCEQNLNHDAMYWYRQDPGQGLRLIYYSQIVNDFQKGDIAEGYSVSREKKESFPLTVTSAQKNPTAFYLCASSGTRTEQYFGPGTRLTVT.